This T cell receptor beta chain was captured by sequencing in a study of response to subunit inactivated influenza vaccine. General study points: The study's authors posited that every seasonal influenza vaccination enlists few new T cells.

TCRdb independently ran MiXCR on the RT-PCR reads; one entry per CDR3 protein. Of over 150,000 distinct CDR3 sequences listed, around 9.9% are singletons. This clonotype was counted ten times or more. The antigen is unknown. The V and J ends lost 2 bases and 5 bases, in that order; junction bases with no gene match: 6. Germline CDR1 reads MNHEY; CDR2 reads SVGAGI. The CDR3 is 15 amino acids. This sequence was found in a man aged 50 to 60 who received an inactivated influenza vaccine. Sequencing was performed on non-naive T cells sorted from PBMCs, taken roughly 47 days after vaccination. This chain connects TRBV6-5 to TRBJ2-5; 9 positions agree with TRBD2. The CDR3 loop is CASSYEPAGGETQYF. DNA for the CDR3: TGTGCCAGCAGTTACGAGCCAGCGGGGGGTGAGACCCAGTACTTC.